This is a list of T cell receptor beta chains from one sample in a study of blood T cells in healthy people across ages. TCRdb reprocessed the 5' RACE reads via MiXCR and lists one record per CDR3 protein. The sample includes approximately 810,000 distinct CDR3 sequences, around 26% of them seen just once. Sequenced input: blood. The receptors here all came from a woman aged 80 or older in good health. CDR3s include the opening cysteine and the closing phenylalanine or tryptophan. The D gene is left open where the match is weak. Clone size is shown for a subset of rows, as once, few, many or a class of expanded clone.

v_call	j_call	d_call	clone_size	cdr3_nt	cdr3_aa
TRBV7-2	TRBJ2-4	.	many	TGTGCCAGCAGCCCAGGCCGGACAAACATTCAGTACTTC	CASSPGRTNIQYF
TRBV20-1	TRBJ2-7	.	few	TGCAGTGCCATTATCGGGTCCAGCTTCAATGAGCAGTACTTC	CSAIIGSSFNEQYF
TRBV30	TRBJ1-2	.	.	TGTGCCTGGAGTGTAGGGGTGGTTAGCCACACCTTC	CAWSVGVVSHTF
TRBV12-3/TRBV12-4	TRBJ2-1	.	many	TGTGCCAGCAGTTTATCTCGGGGACTGACTACCTCCAATGAGCAGTTCTTC	CASSLSRGLTTSNEQFF
TRBV29-1	TRBJ1-1	.	.	TGCAGCGTCCTGGGACAGAACACTGAAGCTTTCTTT	CSVLGQNTEAFF
TRBV5-1	TRBJ2-3	TRBD2	.	TGCGCCAGCAGCCCCGGCCGGGCGGGAGGAGCAGATACGCAGTATTTT	CASSPGRAGGADTQYF
TRBV11-2	TRBJ2-2	TRBD1	.	TGTGCCAGCACCCAGGACAGGACGAACACCGGGGAGCTGTTTTTT	CASTQDRTNTGELFF
TRBV6-2/TRBV6-3	TRBJ2-3	.	.	TGTGCCAGCAGTCAGGGCCCCTCGCAGTATTTT	CASSQGPSQYF
TRBV7-9	TRBJ2-3	.	many	TGTGCCAGCAGCTTAGCGCGGGGCGCAGATACGCAGTATTTT	CASSLARGADTQYF
TRBV20-1	TRBJ1-2	.	.	TGCAGTGCTAGACGAAGTACAGGGAAGGGCTACACCTTC	CSARRSTGKGYTF
TRBV7-9	TRBJ2-7	.	many	TGTGCCAGCAGCTTAGAGGTTTACGAGCAGTACTTC	CASSLEVYEQYF
TRBV9	TRBJ2-7	TRBD1	.	TGTGCCAGCAGCGAAAAACCCGGGACAGGGGGCGCACAGCAGTACTTC	CASSEKPGTGGAQQYF
TRBV14	TRBJ2-1	.	.	TGTGCCAGCAACAAAGGGGGACTCTCCTACAATGAGCAGTTCTTC	CASNKGGLSYNEQFF
TRBV5-1	TRBJ2-2	TRBD1	.	TGCGCCAGCAGCTCGGGATCAGGGGGCGCGAACACCGGGGAGCTGTTTTTT	CASSSGSGGANTGELFF
TRBV6-5	TRBJ2-7	.	.	TGTGCCAGCAGTCGGTCGCAGGGAGGCGACGAGCAGTACTTC	CASSRSQGGDEQYF
TRBV4-3	TRBJ2-3	.	few	TGCGCCAGCAGCCTCGGGGCCCCGGCAGATACGCAGTATTTT	CASSLGAPADTQYF
TRBV12-3/TRBV12-4	TRBJ2-1	TRBD2	.	TGTGCCAGCAGTCCTAGCGGGAGCGTAGATGAGCAGTTCTTC	CASSPSGSVDEQFF
TRBV4-2	TRBJ2-5	TRBD2	many	TGTGCCAGCAGCCAAGATCTCGGGGCAGGGAGGGCCCAAGAGACCCAGTACTTC	CASSQDLGAGRAQETQYF
TRBV20-1	TRBJ2-5	.	.	TGCAGTGCTAGCCACAGCGGGTCGGAGACCCAGTACTTC	CSASHSGSETQYF
TRBV2	TRBJ2-3	.	many	TGTGCCAGCAGTCCGCTAGGGATGGGCACAGATACGCAGTATTTT	CASSPLGMGTDTQYF
TRBV5-1	TRBJ2-3	TRBD1	.	TGCGCCAGCAGCTTGTTCGACAGGGCAGATACGCAGTATTTT	CASSLFDRADTQYF
TRBV29-1	TRBJ2-5	.	many	TGCAGCGTTGAAGAGGCCCCAAGGGCGAGGGAGACCCAGTACTTC	CSVEEAPRARETQYF
TRBV27	TRBJ1-6	.	few	TGTGCCAGCAGTGAGGCGTTTTTTCTCCCCCTCCACTTT	CASSEAFFLPLHF
TRBV6-6	TRBJ1-5	TRBD1	.	TGTGCCAGCACCAAGGACAGGAGCCAGCCCCAGCATTTT	CASTKDRSQPQHF
TRBV24-1	TRBJ2-5	.	few	TGTGCCACCCTCTCACAAGGGGAGACCCAGTACTTC	CATLSQGETQYF
TRBV6-1	TRBJ2-1	TRBD1	few	TGTGCCAGCAGTGGTGGACAGGGGGCGACGAATGAGCAGTTCTTC	CASSGGQGATNEQFF
TRBV28	TRBJ1-2	TRBD1	many	TGTGCCAGCACCTTCCGGGACAGCCATCGCTACACCTTC	CASTFRDSHRYTF
TRBV6-5	TRBJ2-7	TRBD1	.	TGTGCCTGCAGGTTTACAGGGGTCCCACTGAAAAATTACGAGCAGTACTTC	CACRFTGVPLKNYEQYF
TRBV27	TRBJ2-2	.	.	TGTGCCAGCAGTTACCTAACAGCAATCTCGAACACCGGGGAGCTGTTTTTT	CASSYLTAISNTGELFF
TRBV6-5	TRBJ1-6	.	few	TGTGCCAGCAGTTACCGGGTGTCCTATAATTCACCCCTCCACTTT	CASSYRVSYNSPLHF
TRBV12-3/TRBV12-4	TRBJ2-3	.	.	TGTGCCAGCAGTGTGGCGAATTGGGCAGATACGCAGTATTTT	CASSVANWADTQYF
TRBV7-9	TRBJ2-5	.	.	TGTGCCAGCAGCTTTGGCTCGAGCGTGGGACAGACCCAGTACTTC	CASSFGSSVGQTQYF
TRBV7-9	TRBJ2-3	.	few	TGTGCCAGCAGCCCCTTGCAGGGTACCGGTCCGAGGCAATATACGCAGTATTTT	CASSPLQGTGPRQYTQYF
TRBV18	TRBJ1-3	.	.	TGTGCCAGCTCACCGAGCTCTGGAAACACCATATATTTT	CASSPSSGNTIYF
TRBV7-2	TRBJ1-2	TRBD1	.	TGTGCCAGCAGCTTATTCGGTGGACAGGGCTATGGCTACACCTTC	CASSLFGGQGYGYTF
TRBV6-6	TRBJ1-5	.	.	TGTGCCAGCAGTAACGGACAGACCGATCAGCCCCAGCATTTT	CASSNGQTDQPQHF
TRBV29-1	TRBJ2-5	.	.	TGCAGCGTTGAACTAGACGGATACGGGCAGTACTTT	CSVELDGYGQYF
TRBV9	TRBJ2-1	.	.	TGTGCCAGCAGCGTAGCGGGTAGCGGAGATTATGAGCAGTTCTTC	CASSVAGSGDYEQFF
TRBV7-2	TRBJ2-5	.	many	TGTGCCAGCAGCTTAGCCGGATTCCAAGAGACCCAGTACTTC	CASSLAGFQETQYF
TRBV6-5	TRBJ2-3	.	.	TGTGCCAGCAGCCATTTGAAGAGCATGGATACGCAGTATTTT	CASSHLKSMDTQYF
TRBV4-3	TRBJ2-3	.	many	TGCGCCAGCAGCCAAGAATTTCGGGGGACTTCCGCTGATACGCAGTATTTT	CASSQEFRGTSADTQYF
TRBV7-2	TRBJ2-3	TRBD1	many	TGTGCCAGCAGCACACGATACAGGGGAACAGATACGCAGTATTTT	CASSTRYRGTDTQYF
TRBV7-2	TRBJ1-4	.	many	TGTGCCAGCAGTTCAGGGATGGCTAATGAAAAACTGTTTTTT	CASSSGMANEKLFF
TRBV24-1	TRBJ2-6	.	many	TGTGCCACCAGTGATTCCGGACTCACCTCTGGGGCCAACGTCCTGACTTTC	CATSDSGLTSGANVLTF
TRBV5-1	TRBJ1-1	.	.	TGCGCCAGCAGCTTGTTGGCACAAGACGGGAACACTGAAGCTTTCTTT	CASSLLAQDGNTEAFF
TRBV3-1	TRBJ2-1	.	few	TGTGCCAGCAGCCAAAGGAGACACAACAATGAGCAGTTCTTC	CASSQRRHNNEQFF
TRBV5-6	TRBJ2-3	TRBD2	.	TGTGCCAGCAACTTGGGAGGGCGCGGAACAGATACGCAGTATTTT	CASNLGGRGTDTQYF
TRBV9	TRBJ1-2	.	few	TGTGCCAGCAGCGTAGCGGGGACGGGGTATGGCTACACCTTC	CASSVAGTGYGYTF
TRBV28	TRBJ1-2	.	.	TGTGCCAGCAGCCCATCGGGCCAGAACTATGGCTACACCTTC	CASSPSGQNYGYTF
TRBV20-1	TRBJ2-7	TRBD1	many	TGCAGTGCTAGGAGGGGACAGGACTTATACGAGCAGTACTTC	CSARRGQDLYEQYF
TRBV6-5	TRBJ2-7	.	many	TGTGCCAGCAGTTACTCGATTTTCTCAGGGGTCGTCTACGAGCAGTACTTC	CASSYSIFSGVVYEQYF
TRBV2	TRBJ1-1	TRBD1	.	TGTGCCAGCAGTCGACAGGGAGTGGGGACTGAAGCTTTCTTT	CASSRQGVGTEAFF
TRBV5-5	TRBJ2-3	.	few	TGTGCCAGCAGCTTTCTTGTATTGGCGGATACGCAGTATTTT	CASSFLVLADTQYF
TRBV12-3/TRBV12-4	TRBJ2-1	.	.	TGTGCCAGTAGTTTGTACACTGAGCAGTTCTTC	CASSLYTEQFF
TRBV28	TRBJ2-7	.	.	TGTGCCAGCTACAGAACCCTTTACGAGCAGTACTTC	CASYRTLYEQYF
TRBV7-8	TRBJ1-6	.	.	TGTGCCAGCAGCTTAGACCCCTATGATTCACCCCTCCACTTT	CASSLDPYDSPLHF
TRBV29-1	TRBJ2-3	.	.	TGCAGCGTTGAAGATGTAGATACGCAGTATTTT	CSVEDVDTQYF
TRBV6-2/TRBV6-3	TRBJ1-2	.	.	TGTGCCAGCAGTTACCCATATGCCCTAAAGTACTATGGCTACACCTTC	CASSYPYALKYYGYTF